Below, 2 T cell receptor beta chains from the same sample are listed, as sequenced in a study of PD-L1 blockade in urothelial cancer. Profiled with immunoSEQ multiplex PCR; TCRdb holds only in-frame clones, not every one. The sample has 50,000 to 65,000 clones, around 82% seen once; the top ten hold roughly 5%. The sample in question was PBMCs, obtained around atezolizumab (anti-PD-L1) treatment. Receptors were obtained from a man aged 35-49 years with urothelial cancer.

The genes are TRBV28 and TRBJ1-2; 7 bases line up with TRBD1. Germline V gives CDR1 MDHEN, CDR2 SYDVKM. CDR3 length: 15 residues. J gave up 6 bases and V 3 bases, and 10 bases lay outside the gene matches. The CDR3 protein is CASSLQGGTRNGYTF. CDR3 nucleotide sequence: TGTGCCAGCAGTTTGCAGGGGGGTACTCGCAATGGCTACACCTTC.

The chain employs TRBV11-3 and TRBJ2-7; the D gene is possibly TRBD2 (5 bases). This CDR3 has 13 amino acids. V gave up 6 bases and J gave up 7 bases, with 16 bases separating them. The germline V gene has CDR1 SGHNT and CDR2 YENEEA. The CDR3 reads CASSVGLTGEQYF. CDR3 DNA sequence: TGTGCCAGCAGTGTAGGGTTGACGGGGGAGCAGTACTTC.